The clone carrying this T cell receptor beta chain was detected once. This entry belongs to a study of T cell clones after liver transplantation. About the research overall: Immunosuppression withdrawal was tried within 2 years after liver transplantation in this trial. Pre-transplant mixed lymphocyte reactions yielded third-party-reactive TCRbeta sequences as comparators for graft-donor-reactive sequences. Patients counted as tolerant after at least one year off all immunosuppression, enzymes not exceeding twice normal. Without induction therapy, subjects received standard immunosuppression until 12-24 months post-transplant.

Germline V gene sequence: CDR1 SGHVS, CDR2 FNYEAQ. Germline trimming cut 1 base from V and 7 bases from J; bases unmatched to any gene: 4. The CDR3 contains 15 residues. The method was immunoSEQ multiplex PCR; TCRdb's version includes in-frame clones alone and lacks a portion of them. This sample has some 11,000 clones, with under 75% found just once. The sequence came from a human patient who received a liver transplant. Some T cells may be provided by the graft donor. This sequence joins TRBV7-6 and TRBJ2-1; 10 bases align to TRBD1. Sequenced here: CD8+ T cells from blood, sampled at the 22-month timepoint. CDR3 nucleotide sequence: TGTGCCAGCAGCTTAGGACAGGGGGCGGGTAATGAGCAGTTCTTC. Translated: CASSLGQGAGNEQFF. Complete variable domain (other parts from reference TRBV7-6 and TRBJ2-1): GAGVSQSPRYKVTKRGQDVALRCDPISGHVSLYWYRQALGQGPEFLTYFNYEAQQDKSGLPNDRFSAERPEGSISTLTIQRTEQRDSAMYRCASSLGQGAGNEQFFGPGTRLTVL.